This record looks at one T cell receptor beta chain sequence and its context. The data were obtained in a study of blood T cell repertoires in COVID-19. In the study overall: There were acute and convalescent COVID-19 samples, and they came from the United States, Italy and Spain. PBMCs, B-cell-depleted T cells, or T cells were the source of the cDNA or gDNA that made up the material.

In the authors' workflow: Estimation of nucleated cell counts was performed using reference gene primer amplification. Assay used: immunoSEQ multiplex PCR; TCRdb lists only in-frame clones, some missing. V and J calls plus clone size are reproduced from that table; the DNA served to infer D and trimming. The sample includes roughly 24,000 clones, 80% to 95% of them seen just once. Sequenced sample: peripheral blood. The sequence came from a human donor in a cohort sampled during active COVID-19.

The CDR3 sequence: CASSLSRTGYGYTF. DNA of the CDR3: TGTGCCAGCAGCTTGTCCCGGACGGGGTATGGCTACACCTTC. This chain links TRBV5-4 with TRBJ1-2; D unresolved. Per germline, CDR1 SGHNT and CDR2 YYREEE (reference sequence). V shed 1 base and J shed 5 bases, with 12 bases lying between them. The length of the CDR3 is 14 residues.